These 3 T cell receptor beta chains share one sample of origin, sequenced in a study of shared clonotypes between healthy human individuals. Clones were sequenced by immunoSEQ multiplex PCR, and TCRdb holds only the in-frame ones, with some missing. The data show hundreds of thousands of clones, around 97% seen once. The specimen sequenced was naive CD4+ T cells sorted from blood. Subset in this sample: CD45RA+ positively selected. All receptors derive from a woman aged 25 to 39 in good health.

This chain uses TRBV2 with TRBJ2-3, with 7 bases that match TRBD1. Losses at the gene ends were 6 bases for V and 6 bases for J; bases not matched to a gene: 12. The CDR3 totals 15 residues. CDR1 SNHLY and CDR2 FYNNEI come from the germline V gene. The CDR3 DNA sequence: TGTGCCAGCAGGGCCGGGACAGTTTTTGTTGATACGCAGTATTTT. This gives the protein CASRAGTVFVDTQYF. Combining the CDR3 with reference TRBV2 and TRBJ2-3 gives the whole variable domain EPEVTQTPSHQVTQMGQEVILRCVPISNHLYFYWYRQILGQKVEFLVSFYNNEISEKSEIFDDQFSVERPDGSNFTLKIRSTKLEDSAMYFCASRAGTVFVDTQYFGPGTRLTVL.

Regarding this clone: The same CDR3 also results from other DNA sequences found in this sample. Written as DNA, the CDR3 is TGTGCCAGCTCCTCTCGCTACGAGCAGTACTTC. Amino acid sequence: CASSSRYEQYF. This rearrangement joins TRBV6-5 to TRBJ2-7; D remains ambiguous. The CDR3 has 11 residues. Trimming left V 8 bases short and J 3 bases short, with 8 bases between. Germline-derived CDR1 and CDR2 are MNHEY and SVGAGI.

The chain joins TRBV5-1 to TRBJ2-1, with 11 bases aligning to TRBD2. Germline V lookup: CDR1 SGHRS, CDR2 YFSETQ. J gave up 4 bases and V 5 bases, and 8 bases lay outside the gene matches. The CDR3 contains 16 residues. CDR3 DNA: TGCGCCAGCAGGTCGACCGGGACTAGCGGATACAATGAGCAGTTCTTC. Its translation is CASRSTGTSGYNEQFF.